These 23 T cell receptor beta chains originate from one sample sequenced in a study of CD8+ T cells in alopecia areata (dated by TCRdb to the late 2010s). Receptor amplification or capture employed the immunoSEQ multiplex PCR assay. RNA was extracted from all samples and reverse transcribed into cDNA as template for TCR sequencing. TCRdb provides this immuneACCESS table in a form limited to in-frame rearrangements. Some clones are lacking; in checked studies, under half of them reflect an unresolved V gene, and why the rest are absent is not known. Across this sample there are under 200,000 clones, with less than 70% seen only once. Jointly, the top ten make up 11% to 15% of the sample. The time point label, read with the paper, signifies: less than 25 weeks on oral tofacitinib. Taken with the paper, the label for treatment or condition translates to: oral pan-JAK inhibitor, 5-10 mg twice daily.

The sample here was CD4+ T cells sorted from blood, taken at week 24, from a patient treated with tofacitinib. All receptors come from a human donor with alopecia areata.

J is TRBJ2-5 and V is TRBV30; D possibly corresponds to TRBD1 (5 bases). Looked up from germline, CDR1 is GTSNPN and CDR2 is SVGIG (reference sequence). The length of the CDR3 is 13 residues. Trimming shortened V by 2 bases and J by 5 bases, and 12 bases separated the two germline ends. CDR3 amino acids: CAWSSGFRETQYF. CDR3 DNA: TGTGCCTGGAGTTCAGGGTTCCGGGAGACCCAGTACTTC.

A few counts support this clone. The chain links TRBV29-1 to TRBJ1-1; weak D call: TRBD1 (6 bases). The CDR3 is 12 residues long. V was pared by 7 bases and J by 1 base, with 10 bases between. Per the germline V gene, CDR1 is SQVTM and CDR2 is ANQGSEA. CDR3 nucleotide sequence: TGCAGCGGTATACAGGGGAACACTGAAGCTTTCTTT. Residues: CSGIQGNTEAFF.

This clone was seen more than once but under ten times. The chain employs TRBV9 and TRBJ2-2; no firm D call. V lost 4 bases and J lost 3, with 13 bases in between. Germline CDR1 reads SGDLS; CDR2 reads YYNGEE. This CDR3 is built from 15 residues. The CDR3 nucleotides read TGTGCCAGCAGCCCCACTCTGGGGTACACCGGGGAGCTGTTTTTT. Amino acid sequence: CASSPTLGYTGELFF.

V usage is TRBV7-8 and J usage is TRBJ2-7; no definite D call. The CDR3 has 12 amino acids. Germline CDR1 reads SGHVS; CDR2 reads FQNEAQ. The V and J ends lost 4 bases and 7 bases respectively, with 11 bases between them. The CDR3, as DNA: TGTGCCAGCAGCTCCGGCAGTGGGGAGCAGTACTTC. This sequence encodes CASSSGSGEQYF.

This clone has more than one count but fewer than ten. The rearrangement uses TRBV20-1 and TRBJ2-1; unclear D gene. CDR3 length equals 11 residues. Trimming shortened V by 3 bases and J by 10 bases, and 10 bases separated the two germline ends. From germline, CDR1 is DFQATT and CDR2 SNEGSKA (reference sequence). The CDR3 nucleotides are TGCAGTGCTAGCCCACAACTAGAGCAGTTCTTC. This gives the protein CSASPQLEQFF.

The rearrangement uses TRBV9 and TRBJ1-6, with D tentatively TRBD1 (5 bases). The CDR3 has 14 residues. Germline CDR1 is SGDLS and CDR2 is YYNGEE. Trimming cost V 4 bases and J 7 bases, with 12 bases left between them. CDR3 nucleotide sequence: TGTGCCAGCAGCTCACGACAGCTAAATTCACCCCTCCACTTT. This codes for CASSSRQLNSPLHF.

The J gene is TRBJ2-4, the V gene TRBV18; unclear D gene. V shed 2 bases and J shed 10 bases, with 12 bases lying between them. Germline V lookup: CDR1 KGHSH, CDR2 LQKENI. The CDR3 sequence is 13 residues long. CDR3 nucleotide sequence: TGTGCCAGCTCACCATCTGGAGACTTGATTCAGTACTTC. This codes for CASSPSGDLIQYF. Full variable domain (missing parts from reference TRBV18 and TRBJ2-4): NAGVMQNPRHLVRRRGQEARLRCSPMKGHSHVYWYRQLPEEGLKFMVYLQKENIIDESGMPKERFSAEFPKEGPSILRIQQVVRGDSAAYFCASSPSGDLIQYFGAGTRLSVL.

The V gene is TRBV27, the J gene TRBJ1-5; D might be TRBD1 (5 bases). With 8 bases removed from V and 3 bases from J, the gap between germline ends came to 14 bases. The CDR3 runs to 14 residues. Germline V gives CDR1 MNHEY, CDR2 SMNVEV (reference sequence). This CDR3 reads CASGRLGDNQPQHF. In DNA, the CDR3 is TGTGCCAGCGGGAGGTTGGGGGACAATCAGCCCCAGCATTTT.

V gene TRBV29-1 combines with J gene TRBJ2-5; D unclear. The J call may not be correct, given that the DNA end is closer to TRBJ2-7. CDR1 is SQVTM and CDR2 is ANQGSEA in the germline V gene. The CDR3 covers 13 residues. The CDR3 sequence: CSVEGFLGVEQYF. The CDR3 DNA reads as TGCAGCGTTGAGGGCTTCCTTGGGGTCGAGCAGTACTTC.

The rearrangement uses TRBV27 and TRBJ2-7, with D perhaps matching TRBD2 (5 bases). This CDR3 is 14 amino acids long. V was cut by 7 bases and J by 2 bases, with 15 bases left in between. Germline V gene sequence: CDR1 MNHEY, CDR2 SMNVEV (reference sequence). CDR3 DNA: TGTGCCAGCAAGAAAAGGGAGTCCCCCTACGAGCAGTACTTC. This encodes CASKKRESPYEQYF.

The rearrangement links TRBV10-3 to TRBJ1-5; no definite D call. The CDR3 loop spans 16 amino acids. In germline, CDR1 is ENHRY, CDR2 SYGVKD. V dropped 0 bases and J dropped 1 base, with 10 bases sitting between them. CDR3 protein: CAISESRGISNQPQHF. The CDR3 DNA reads TGTGCCATCAGTGAGTCGCGGGGTATAAGCAATCAGCCCCAGCATTTT.

This clone turned up a few times. This chain uses TRBV5-1 with TRBJ2-7, with a tentative D call TRBD1 (6 bases). CDR3 length: 14 amino acids. Germline V CDR1 and CDR2: SGHRS, YFSETQ. Trimming shortened V by 4 bases and J by 3 bases, and 14 bases separated the two germline ends. The CDR3 loop is CASSNQRGSYEQYF. The CDR3, as DNA: TGCGCCAGCAGCAATCAAAGGGGGAGCTACGAGCAGTACTTC.

The V call is TRBV29-1, the J call TRBJ2-5; D is possibly TRBD1 (7 bases). The germline V and J ends were trimmed by 3 bases and 1 base, with 21 bases remaining between them. Germline V gives CDR1 SQVTM, CDR2 ANQGSEA. There are 17 residues in the CDR3. CDR3: CSVEGEPRRGPQETQYF. CDR3 sequence (DNA): TGCAGCGTTGAGGGAGAACCTAGGAGGGGGCCCCAAGAGACCCAGTACTTC.

The chain combines TRBV7-8 with TRBJ2-5; 7 bases are shared with TRBD1. Germline CDR1 SGHVS, CDR2 FQNEAQ. The junction had 0 bases not matched to a gene; V was cut back by 3 bases and J by 2 bases. The CDR3 loop spans 13 amino acids. DNA for the CDR3: TGTGCCAGCAGCTTGGACAGGCAAGAGACCCAGTACTTC. Translation: CASSLDRQETQYF.

V and J are TRBV2 and TRBJ1-2, with no clear D. With 2 bases removed from V and 8 bases from J, the gap between germline ends came to 9 bases. The CDR3 totals 12 residues. Germline CDR1 reads SNHLY; CDR2 reads FYNNEI. The CDR3 region is CASSEWGYGYTF. CDR3 bases: TGTGCCAGCAGTGAATGGGGTTACGGCTACACCTTC.

The rearrangement joins TRBV2 to TRBJ1-1; 8 nucleotides agree with TRBD1. CDR3 length: 14 residues. CDR1 is SNHLY and CDR2 is FYNNEI in the germline V gene. V gave up 6 bases and J gave up 7 bases; unmatched junction bases: 10. The CDR3: CASSETTDRVEAFF. The CDR3 coding sequence is TGTGCCAGCAGCGAGACGACGGACAGGGTTGAAGCTTTCTTT. Together with reference TRBV2 and TRBJ1-1, the CDR3 gives the full variable domain: EPEVTQTPSHQVTQMGQEVILRCVPISNHLYFYWYRQILGQKVEFLVSFYNNEISEKSEIFDDQFSVERPDGSNFTLKIRSTKLEDSAMYFCASSETTDRVEAFFGQGTRLTVV.

The chain has TRBV30 and TRBJ1-1; the D is unclear. The V gene lost 0 bases and the J gene lost 3 bases, with 17 bases spanning the gap. Germline CDR1 GTSNPN, CDR2 SVGIG (reference sequence). CDR3 length equals 16 residues. CDR3 loop: CAWSVIGRISDTEAFF. The CDR3 coding sequence is TGTGCCTGGAGTGTAATCGGGAGGATCTCCGACACTGAAGCTTTCTTT.

This chain uses TRBV5-1 with TRBJ2-6; 7 positions match TRBD1. Germline V lookup: CDR1 SGHRS, CDR2 YFSETQ. The length of the CDR3 is 15 residues. Trimming at V came to 3 bases and at J to 0 bases, leaving 0 bases not matched to a gene. CDR3 DNA: TGCGCCAGCAGCTCAGGGGGCTCTGGGGCCAACGTCCTGACTTTC. Its protein is CASSSGGSGANVLTF.

The genes are TRBV10-3 and TRBJ2-6, with D unresolved. Per the germline V gene, CDR1 is ENHRY and CDR2 is SYGVKD. This CDR3 is 17 amino acids long. Between the trimmed V and J ends, which lost 3 bases and 0 bases, there was a span of 12 bases. The CDR3: CAISDSSPGSGANVLTF. CDR3 nucleotide sequence: TGTGCCATCAGTGATTCATCCCCAGGCTCTGGGGCCAACGTCCTGACTTTC.

This clone was seen more than once but under ten times. This sequence joins TRBV29-1 and TRBJ2-7, with TRBD1 as a possible D gene (5 bases). There are 11 residues in the CDR3. V lost 8 bases to trimming and J lost 0 bases, with 8 bases between them. Germline V lookup: CDR1 SQVTM, CDR2 ANQGSEA. DNA of the CDR3: TGCAGCCATGACAGCTCCTACGAGCAGTACTTC. Encoded protein: CSHDSSYEQYF.

Notes on this clone: The junction and the germline gene differ at one end; a read error may be behind it. This chain links TRBV5-1 with TRBJ1-1, with D unclear. CDR1 is SGHRS and CDR2 is YFSETQ in the germline V gene. This CDR3 has 16 amino acids. DNA of the CDR3: TGCGCCAGCAGGTTGGGCGTATGGAACATGAACACTGAAGCTTTCTTT. As protein: CASRLGVWNMNTEAFF. Full variable domain (missing parts from reference TRBV5-1 and TRBJ1-1): KAGVTQTPRYLIKTRGQQVTLSCSPISGHRSVSWYQQTPGQGLQFLFEYFSETQRNKGNFPGRFSGRQFSNSRSEMNVSTLELGDSALYLCASRLGVWNMNTEAFFGQGTRLTVV.

The chain links TRBV27 to TRBJ1-5, with TRBD1 identical over 8 bases. In germline, CDR1 is MNHEY, CDR2 SMNVEV (reference sequence). The J segment lost 0 bases and the V segment lost 5 bases, leaving 12 bases of the junction unmatched. The CDR3 contains 18 residues. CDR3 loop: CASSPRWQGAVSNQPQHF. The CDR3 nucleotides are TGTGCCAGCAGTCCTCGTTGGCAGGGGGCGGTTAGCAATCAGCCCCAGCATTTT.

The rearrangement joins TRBV9 to TRBJ1-1; the D gene is possibly TRBD1 (5 bases). The CDR3 is 15 residues long. Germline V gene data show CDR1 as SGDLS and CDR2 as YYNGEE. Trimming removed 0 bases at V and 4 bases at J, with 13 bases between. The CDR3 spells CASSVEPGPTTEAFF. CDR3 DNA: TGTGCCAGCAGCGTAGAGCCAGGGCCCACCACTGAAGCTTTCTTT.